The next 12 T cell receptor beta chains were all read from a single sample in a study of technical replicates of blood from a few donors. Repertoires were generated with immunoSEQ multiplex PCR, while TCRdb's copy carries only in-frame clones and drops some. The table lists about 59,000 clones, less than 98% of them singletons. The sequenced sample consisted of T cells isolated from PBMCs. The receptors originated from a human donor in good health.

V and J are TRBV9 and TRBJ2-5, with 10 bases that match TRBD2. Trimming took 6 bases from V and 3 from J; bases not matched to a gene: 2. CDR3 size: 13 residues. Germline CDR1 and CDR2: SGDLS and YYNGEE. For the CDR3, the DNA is TGTGCCAGCAACAGCGGGGGGGAAGAGACCCAGTACTTC. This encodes CASNSGGEETQYF.

As DNA, the CDR3 is TGCGCCAGCAGCCGGGACAGCACGATGGGAAACACCATATATTTT. Translating gives CASSRDSTMGNTIYF. The rearrangement links TRBV5-1 to TRBJ1-3; 7 nucleotides line up with TRBD1. V lost 4 bases to trimming and J lost 4 bases; unmatched junction nucleotides: 8. Germline-derived CDR1 and CDR2 are SGHRS and YFSETQ. This CDR3 spans 15 amino acids.

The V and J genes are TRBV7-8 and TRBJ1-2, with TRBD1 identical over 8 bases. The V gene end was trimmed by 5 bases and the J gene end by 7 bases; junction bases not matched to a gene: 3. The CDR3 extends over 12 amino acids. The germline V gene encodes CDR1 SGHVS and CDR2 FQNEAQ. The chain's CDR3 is CASSPGTGGYTF. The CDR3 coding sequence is TGTGCCAGCAGCCCCGGGACAGGTGGCTACACCTTC.

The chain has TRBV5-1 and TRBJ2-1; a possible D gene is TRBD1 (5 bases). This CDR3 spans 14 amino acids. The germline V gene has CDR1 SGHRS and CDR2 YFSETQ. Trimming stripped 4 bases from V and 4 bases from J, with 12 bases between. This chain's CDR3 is CASSRSPGYNEQFF. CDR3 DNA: TGCGCCAGCAGCCGGAGTCCAGGGTACAATGAGCAGTTCTTC.

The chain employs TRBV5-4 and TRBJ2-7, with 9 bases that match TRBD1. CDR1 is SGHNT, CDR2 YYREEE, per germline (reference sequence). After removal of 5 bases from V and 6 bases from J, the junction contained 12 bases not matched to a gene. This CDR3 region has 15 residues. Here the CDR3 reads CASRRYTGGLSEQYF. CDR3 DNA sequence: TGTGCCAGCAGAAGATACACAGGGGGCTTGAGCGAGCAGTACTTC.

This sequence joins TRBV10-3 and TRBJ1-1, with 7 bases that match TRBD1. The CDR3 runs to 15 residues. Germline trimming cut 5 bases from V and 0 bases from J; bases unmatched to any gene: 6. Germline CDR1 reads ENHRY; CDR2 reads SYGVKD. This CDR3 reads CAISQPGQMNTEAFF. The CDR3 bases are TGTGCCATCAGTCAACCGGGACAGATGAACACTGAAGCTTTCTTT.

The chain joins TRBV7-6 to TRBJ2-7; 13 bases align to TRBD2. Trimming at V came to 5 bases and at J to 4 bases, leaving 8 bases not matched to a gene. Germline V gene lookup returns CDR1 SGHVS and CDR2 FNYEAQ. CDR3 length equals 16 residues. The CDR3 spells CASSTWTSGGGYEQYF. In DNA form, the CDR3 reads TGTGCCAGCAGCACCTGGACTAGCGGGGGTGGTTACGAGCAGTACTTC.

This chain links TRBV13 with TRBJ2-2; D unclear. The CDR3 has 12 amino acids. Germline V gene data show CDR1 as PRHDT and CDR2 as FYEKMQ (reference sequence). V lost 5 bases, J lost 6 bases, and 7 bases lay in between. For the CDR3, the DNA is TGTGCCAGCAGCCCGCGTGCCGGGGAGCTGTTTTTT. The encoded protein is CASSPRAGELFF.

The CDR3 loop reads CATLSLTVRLTTNEKLFF. The DNA for the CDR3 is TGTGCCACCTTATCCCTGACGGTCCGACTTACAACTAATGAAAAACTGTTTTTT. The chain links TRBV28 to TRBJ1-4; D not certain. The germline gives CDR1 MDHEN, CDR2 SYDVKM. The CDR3 is made up of 18 amino acids. V dropped 10 bases and J dropped 0 bases, with 24 bases sitting between them.

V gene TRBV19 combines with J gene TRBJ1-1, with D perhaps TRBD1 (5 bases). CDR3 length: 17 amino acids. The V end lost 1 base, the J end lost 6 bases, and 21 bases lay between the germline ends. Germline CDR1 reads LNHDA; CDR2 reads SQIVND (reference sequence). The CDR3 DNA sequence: TGTGCCAGTAGTATAGGATGGGATGTCGGGGGTCCTGCTGAAGCTTTCTTT. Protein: CASSIGWDVGGPAEAFF.

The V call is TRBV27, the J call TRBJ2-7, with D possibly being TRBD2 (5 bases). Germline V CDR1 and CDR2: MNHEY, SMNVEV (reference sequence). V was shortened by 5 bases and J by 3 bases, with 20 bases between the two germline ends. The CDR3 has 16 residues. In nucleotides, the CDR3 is TGTGCCAGCAGTCCTTCCAAAAGGGTCGGGAACTACGAGCAGTACTTC. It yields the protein CASSPSKRVGNYEQYF.

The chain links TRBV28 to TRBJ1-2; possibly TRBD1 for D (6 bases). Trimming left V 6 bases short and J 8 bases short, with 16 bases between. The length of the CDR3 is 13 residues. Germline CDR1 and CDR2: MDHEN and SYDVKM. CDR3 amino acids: CASSPQGLRGYTF. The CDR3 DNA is TGTGCCAGCAGCCCCCAGGGGTTGAGAGGCTACACCTTC.